This TCR beta chain was obtained from a study of cytomegalovirus exposure and HLA in healthy donors (dated by TCRdb to about 2017). As for the study more broadly: In an earlier analysis of approximately 640 of the donors, 250 to 300 Gb of sequence data and 95 million to 130 million unique TCR beta sequences from roughly 200 million T cells were reported. On average, around 240,000 unique TCR beta nucleotide sequences were sequenced per donor among some 430 genotyped donors of the cohort, with around 19% of those sequences being non-productive. High-throughput TCR immunosequencing, statistical association of individual TCRs with disease status, and machine learning were combined to predict cytomegalovirus infection status. About five DR-DQ haplotypes were handled as single units for association and clustering because linkage in the cohort was strong. In a later genetic analysis, genome-wide SNP genotypes for about three fifths of the roughly 670 donors were used, and that subset was treated as a discovery cohort. The study was designed to test whether signatures of past pathogen exposure could be identified by cataloging public T cell receptors. Besides the first cohort of roughly 660 subjects, a separate validation cohort made up of roughly 120 different subjects was used. Rather than using new phenotypic data, the later analysis identified candidate immune exposures from TCR beta sequences and from how often those sequences occurred across donors. An earlier analysis of nearly 600 of the donors applied high-throughput TCR beta sequencing to assess whether each TCR beta V gene segment acted as functional or pseudogenic. An early release that covered some 640 HLA-typed donors contained about 300 gigabases of sequencing data and 80 million or so unique TCR sequences. The number of donors typed differed by locus, with about 629-630 for A, B, C, DRB1 and DQB1, around 520 for DQA1, over 600 for DPA1, and approximately 470 for DPB1. To study patterns of TCR occurrence, a later analysis re-analyzed previously published TCR beta repertoires from 666 donors and added high-resolution HLA genotyping. Class I and class II HLA loci were covered by the typing at four-digit resolution. Using immunosequencing, the study profiled T cell repertoires from 500 to 800 subjects and related those repertoires to cytomegalovirus serostatus. Of the approximately 370 genotyped donors, 65% to 90% were placed in the genetic ancestry cluster associated with self-reported Caucasian donors. Every discovery cohort repertoire had been produced on one sequencing platform. Donor age, sex, ethnicity and CMV serostatus were compiled alongside the repertoire data. Results and caveats for the whole study, not just this receptor: Because counts were too low, seventeen rarely observed V segments, including chromosome 9 orphons, were left out of the earlier analysis of 587 of the donors. Most CMV-associated TCR beta chains appeared to be HLA-restricted in a later analysis, and the HLA associations seemed to be driven largely by CMV exposure. According to a later analysis, parvovirus B19, influenza, CMV and Epstein-Barr virus appeared linked to several top co-occurrence clusters. Because some donors lacked HLA typing at each locus, the association tests relied only on the typed subset. Linkage disequilibrium might explain the correlated functional status among segregating V segments, but an unknown experimental factor could not be excluded. Compared with equally common non-associated chains, HLA-associated TCR beta chains in a later analysis were more clonally expanded and had lower generation probabilities. The cohort was sequenced for TCR beta chains only, and without alpha or paired-chain data the features that could be detected were limited. A group of highly shared sequence variants was considered likely to be a technical artifact of the sequencing pipeline. In vitro tests confirmed that a few of the cytomegalovirus-associated TCR beta chains recognize cytomegalovirus antigens. A later analysis found that TCR association rates varied across HLA loci, with DRB1 alleles showing the most associated TCRs and HLA-C alleles the fewest. In a later analysis, about 17,000 TCR beta sequences were associated with specific HLA alleles at a false discovery rate of 0.05. A further reported finding was that TCR beta sequences accurately predicted the HLA-A and HLA-B alleles for most subjects in the first cohort. For the cohort, immune exposure information was limited to CMV serostatus. Strong co-occurrence of HLA alleles, especially DR and DQ, made assigning TCR associations to individual alleles difficult. An association between a missense DCLRE1C variant and V-gene and J-gene trimming of TCR beta chains was found in a later genetic analysis and replicated in an independent cohort. In an earlier analysis of fewer than 700 of the donors, most TCR beta V segments appeared in productive rearrangements about 90% or about 30% of the time, broadly matching IMGT annotations. The study gave a list of under 200 TCR beta chains associated with cytomegalovirus. The authors suggested that the approach could potentially be generalized to other disease states and immunological phenotypes. The classifier was reported to diagnose cytomegalovirus status with high specificity and sensitivity in both the original cohort and the validation cohort. While some public TCRs were present in many individuals, most TCR sequences turned up only very rarely across donors. Because the 87-base-pair reads could not distinguish some IMGT-functional V segments, including TRBV6-2 and TRBV6-3, those segments were excluded. A later genetic analysis reported fewer N-insertions in productive TCRs among donors in an Asian-associated ancestry cluster than the roughly 670-donor mean. The presence/absence analyses assumed that sequencing depth was roughly uniform across donors, and that assumption may not be true.

In total, approximately 690 healthy bone marrow donors made up the cohort. At the time of sampling, all cohort members were nominally healthy, though unrecorded immune exposures were likely present. The donor was CMV seronegative and belonged to the group of approximately 320 seronegative cohort members. Every donor gave a peripheral blood sample, and the peripheral blood mononuclear cells from that sample were used for TCR beta sequencing. Genomic DNA was extracted from the blood cell samples with the Qiagen DNeasy Blood Extraction Kit. Comment on this clone: The antigen this receptor binds is unknown. No base qualities exist here, and no much larger clone lies one base off it.

For this chain, trimming is 4 bases at the V end and 0 bases at the J end, and the number of junction bases without a gene match is 8. The germline V gene gives CDR1 as SGHVS and CDR2 as FNYEAQ. The CDR3 contains 18 residues, cysteine and phenylalanine counted. Only CDR3 DNA remains: 54 bases, in frame from the first base. The library was generated by the immunoSEQ multiplex PCR assay. The multiplex PCR relied on a mix of 60 forward primers for TCR Vbeta segments and 13 reverse primers for TCR Jbeta segments. A multiplex PCR assay on genomic DNA amplified the CDR3 region of rearranged TCR beta genes. The Illumina HiSeq System was used to sequence the amplified TCR beta libraries as 87-base-pair reads. Concerning the study's data processing: In a later analysis, approximately 74 million unique TCR beta chains were counted across the approximately 640 repertoires, and about 9.9 million of these chains were shared by at least two donors. To remove PCR and sequencing errors, raw reads were error-corrected and collapsed into unique sequences using a nearest-neighbor algorithm that merged closely related sequences. CDR3 sequences were aligned to IMGT reference sequences to assign V, D and J gene segments. For a sequence to be retained, a match of at least six nucleotides to both a V gene segment and a J gene segment was required. A rearrangement counted as productive if the CDR3 had no stop codons and remained in frame with V and J, and every other rearrangement counted as non-productive. CDR3 was defined according to IMGT convention as the region running from the second conserved V-encoded cysteine to the conserved J-encoded phenylalanine. In an earlier analysis of some 550 of the donors, sequences lacking an unambiguous match to a single V gene segment were excluded. An earlier analysis of roughly 590 of the donors called V segments functional above 56.7% productive rearrangements and segregating when the between-donor standard deviation exceeded 5%. To diagnose cytomegalovirus status from the catalog of TCR beta chain sequences, a statistical classification framework was built. A later analysis assigned V and J genes by comparing TCR nucleotide sequences with IMGT/GENE-DB human TR gene sequences. A later analysis assigned CDR3 sequences and most-parsimonious VDJ recombination scenarios with the TCRdist pipeline. A later analysis defined each TCR beta chain by its CDR3 amino acid sequence plus V-gene family, and excluded reads lacking a unique V-gene family. In a later analysis, 550 to 650 highly shared, low-generation-probability nucleotide sequences were removed to address suspected cross-contamination and a sequencing artifact. In a later analysis, a clonal expansion index was calculated for each public chain from normalized within-repertoire ranks of inferred template counts. Generation probabilities in a later analysis came from a VDJ recombination model fitted to out-of-frame rearrangements, and those results were checked against IGoR. In a later analysis, TCR-TCR, TCR-HLA and TCR-CMV co-occurrence was scored with hypergeometric tests, and a repertoire-size bias correction was applied to TCR pairs. A later analysis estimated false discovery rates by permuting HLA or CMV assignments 20 times. In a later analysis, co-occurring TCRs were grouped using DBSCAN, and TCRdist sequence similarity was added for clustering within HLA-allele-positive subsets. Co-occurrence clustering excluded repertoires with fewer than 30,000 or more than 120,000 public chains, plus five with anomalous nucleotide sharing. Here the immuneACCESS table is served through TCRdb, limited to in-frame sequences with V and J called. Missing clones are a known gap in these copies; in checked studies unresolved V genes cover under half, and the rest lacks a known reason. The D gene and trimming were derived from the DNA, and the V and J assignments and clone size from that table. This sample holds approximately 220,000 clones; 65% to 85% were observed only once. Roughly 0.71% of the sample is in the top ten clones.

The V gene is TRBV7-6 and the J gene is TRBJ2-4, with 11 bases in between that match TRBD2. The sequence was obtained from a boy younger than 10 in good health and CMV-seronegative. The sample was PBMCs. The CDR3 protein: CASSSLAGGVLAKNIQYF. The DNA is TGTGCCAGCAGCTCCTTAGCGGGAGGGGTTTTAGCCAAAAACATTCAGTACTTC.